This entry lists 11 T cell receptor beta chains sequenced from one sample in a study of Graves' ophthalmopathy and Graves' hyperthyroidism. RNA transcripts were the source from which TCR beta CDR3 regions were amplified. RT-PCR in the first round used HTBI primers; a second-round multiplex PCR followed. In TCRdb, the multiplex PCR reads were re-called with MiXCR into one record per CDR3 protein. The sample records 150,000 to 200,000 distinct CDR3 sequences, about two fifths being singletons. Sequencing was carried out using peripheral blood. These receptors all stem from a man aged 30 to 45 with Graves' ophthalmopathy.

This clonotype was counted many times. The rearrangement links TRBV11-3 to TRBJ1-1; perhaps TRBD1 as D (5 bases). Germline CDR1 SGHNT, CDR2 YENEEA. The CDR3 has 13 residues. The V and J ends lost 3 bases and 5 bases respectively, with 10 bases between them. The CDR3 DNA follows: TGTGCCAGCAGCTTCTACCAGGGAACTGAAGCTTTCTTT. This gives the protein CASSFYQGTEAFF.

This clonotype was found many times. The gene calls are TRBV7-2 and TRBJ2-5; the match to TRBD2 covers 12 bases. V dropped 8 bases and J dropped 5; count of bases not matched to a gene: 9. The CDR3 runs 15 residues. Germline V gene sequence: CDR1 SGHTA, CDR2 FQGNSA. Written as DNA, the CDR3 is TGTGCCAGCCAAAGACTAGCGGGAGTCGGGGAGACCCAGTACTTC. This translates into CASQRLAGVGETQYF.

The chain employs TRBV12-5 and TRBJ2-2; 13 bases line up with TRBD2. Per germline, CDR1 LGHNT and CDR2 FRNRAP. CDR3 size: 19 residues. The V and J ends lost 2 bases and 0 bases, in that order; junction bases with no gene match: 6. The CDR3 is CASGLPGLAGYANTGELFF. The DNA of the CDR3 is TGTGCTAGTGGTTTGCCGGGACTAGCGGGGTACGCGAACACCGGGGAGCTGTTTTTT.

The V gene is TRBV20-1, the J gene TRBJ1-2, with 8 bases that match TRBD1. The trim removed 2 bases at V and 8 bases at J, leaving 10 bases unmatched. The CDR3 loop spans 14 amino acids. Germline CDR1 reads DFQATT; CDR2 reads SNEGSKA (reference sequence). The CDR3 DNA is TGCAGTGCTAGAACTGACTCCGGGACAGGAGGCTACACCTTC. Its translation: CSARTDSGTGGYTF.

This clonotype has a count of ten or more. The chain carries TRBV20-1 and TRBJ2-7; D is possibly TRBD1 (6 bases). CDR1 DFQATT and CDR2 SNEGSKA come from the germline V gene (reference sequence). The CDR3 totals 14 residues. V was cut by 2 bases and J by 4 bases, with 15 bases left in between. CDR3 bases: TGCAGTGCTAGAACACAACAGGGACCATACGAGCAGTACTTC. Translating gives CSARTQQGPYEQYF.

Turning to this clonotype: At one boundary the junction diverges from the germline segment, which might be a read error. CDR3 region: CANGIGTGVRNQPQHF. CDR3 DNA: TGTGCTAATGGTATCGGGACAGGGGTGCGCAATCAGCCCCAGCATTTT. The V gene is TRBV12-5, the J gene TRBJ1-5, with 10 bases lining up with TRBD1. CDR1 is LGHNT and CDR2 is FRNRAP in the germline V gene. The CDR3 extends over 16 amino acids. Using reference TRBV12-5 and TRBJ1-5 for the parts outside the CDR3, the full variable domain is DARVTQTPRHKVTEMGQEVTMRCQPILGHNTVFWYRQTMMQGLELLAYFRNRAPLDDSGMPKDRFSAEMPDATLATLKIQPSEPRDSAVYFCANGIGTGVRNQPQHFGDGTRLSIL.

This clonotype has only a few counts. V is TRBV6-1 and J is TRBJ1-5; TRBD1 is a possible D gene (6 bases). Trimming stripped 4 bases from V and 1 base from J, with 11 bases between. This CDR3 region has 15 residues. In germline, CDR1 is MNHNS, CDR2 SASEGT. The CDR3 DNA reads TGTGCCAGCAGTGCCAGAACAGGGAGCAATCAGCCCCAGCATTTT. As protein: CASSARTGSNQPQHF.

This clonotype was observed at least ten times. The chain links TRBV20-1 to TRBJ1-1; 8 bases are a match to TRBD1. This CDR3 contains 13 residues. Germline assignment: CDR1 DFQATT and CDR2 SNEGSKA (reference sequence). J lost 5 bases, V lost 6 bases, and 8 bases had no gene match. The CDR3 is CSAKGQVGTEAFF. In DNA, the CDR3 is TGCAGTGCAAAGGGACAGGTGGGGACTGAAGCTTTCTTT.

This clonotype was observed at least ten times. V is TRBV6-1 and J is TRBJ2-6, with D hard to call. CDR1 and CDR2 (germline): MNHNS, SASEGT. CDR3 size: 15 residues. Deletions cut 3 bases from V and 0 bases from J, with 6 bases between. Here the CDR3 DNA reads TGTGCCAGCAGTGATGAGGACTCTGGGGCCAACGTCCTGACTTTC. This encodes CASSDEDSGANVLTF.

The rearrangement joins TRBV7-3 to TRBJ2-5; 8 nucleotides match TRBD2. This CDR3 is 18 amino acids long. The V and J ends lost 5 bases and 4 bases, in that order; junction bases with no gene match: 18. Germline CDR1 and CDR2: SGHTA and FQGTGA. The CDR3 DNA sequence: TGTGCCAGCAGCCCCCGAGTATCAGGTAGCCGGGAGGGAGAGACCCAGTACTTC. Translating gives CASSPRVSGSREGETQYF.

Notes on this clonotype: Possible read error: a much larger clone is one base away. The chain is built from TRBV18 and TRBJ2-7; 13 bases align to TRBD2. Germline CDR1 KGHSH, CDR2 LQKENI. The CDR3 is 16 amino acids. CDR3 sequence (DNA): TGTGTCAGCTCACCACCGGGACTAGCGGGGATCTACGAGCAGTACTTC. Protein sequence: CVSSPPGLAGIYEQYF. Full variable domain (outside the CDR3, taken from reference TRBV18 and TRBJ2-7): NAGVMQNPRHLVRRRGQEARLRCSPMKGHSHVYWYRQLPEEGLKFMVYLQKENIIDESGMPKERFSAEFPKEGPSILRIQQVVRGDSAAYFCVSSPPGLAGIYEQYFGPGTRLTVT.